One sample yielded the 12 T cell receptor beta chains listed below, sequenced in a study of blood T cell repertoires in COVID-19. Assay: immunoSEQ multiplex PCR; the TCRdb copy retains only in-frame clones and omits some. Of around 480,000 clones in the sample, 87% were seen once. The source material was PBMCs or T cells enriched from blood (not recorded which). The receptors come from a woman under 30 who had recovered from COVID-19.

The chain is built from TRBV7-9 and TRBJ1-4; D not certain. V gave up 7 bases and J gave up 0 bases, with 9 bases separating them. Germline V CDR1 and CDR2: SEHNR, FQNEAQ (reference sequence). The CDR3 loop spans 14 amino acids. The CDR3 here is CASTQLATNEKLFF. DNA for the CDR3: TGTGCCAGCACCCAACTCGCAACTAATGAAAAACTGTTTTTT. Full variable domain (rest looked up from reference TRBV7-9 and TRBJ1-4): DTGVSQNPRHKITKRGQNVTFRCDPISEHNRLYWYRQTLGQGPEFLTYFQNEAQLEKSRLLSDRFSAERPKGSFSTLEIQRTEQGDSAMYLCASTQLATNEKLFFGSGTQLSVL.

CDR3 region: CASSVQGVDEKLFF. Here the CDR3 DNA reads TGTGCCAGCAGCGTACAGGGGGTGGATGAAAAACTGTTTTTT. The rearrangement joins TRBV2 to TRBJ1-4; TRBD1 matches 8 bases. CDR1 is SNHLY, CDR2 FYNNEI, per germline. Trimming took 6 bases from V and 6 from J; bases not matched to a gene: 6. The CDR3 spans 14 residues. Drawing the rest from reference TRBV2 and TRBJ1-4, the complete variable domain is EPEVTQTPSHQVTQMGQEVILRCVPISNHLYFYWYRQILGQKVEFLVSFYNNEISEKSEIFDDQFSVERPDGSNFTLKIRSTKLEDSAMYFCASSVQGVDEKLFFGSGTQLSVL.

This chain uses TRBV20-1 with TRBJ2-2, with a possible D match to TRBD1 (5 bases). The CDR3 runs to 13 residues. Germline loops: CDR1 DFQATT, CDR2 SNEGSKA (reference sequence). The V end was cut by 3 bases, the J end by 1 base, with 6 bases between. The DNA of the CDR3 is TGCAGTGCTAGTAGGGGGAACACCGGGGAGCTGTTTTTT. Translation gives CSASRGNTGELFF.

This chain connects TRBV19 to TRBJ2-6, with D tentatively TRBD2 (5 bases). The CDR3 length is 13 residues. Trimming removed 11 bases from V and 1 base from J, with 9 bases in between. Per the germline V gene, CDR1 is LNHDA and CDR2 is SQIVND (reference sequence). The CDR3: CAGGRSGANVLTF. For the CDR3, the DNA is TGTGCCGGAGGCCGATCTGGGGCCAACGTCCTGACTTTC. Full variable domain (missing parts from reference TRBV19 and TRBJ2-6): DGGITQSPKYLFRKEGQNVTLSCEQNLNHDAMYWYRQDPGQGLRLIYYSQIVNDFQKGDIAEGYSVSREKKESFPLTVTSAQKNPTAFYLCAGGRSGANVLTFGAGSRLTVL.

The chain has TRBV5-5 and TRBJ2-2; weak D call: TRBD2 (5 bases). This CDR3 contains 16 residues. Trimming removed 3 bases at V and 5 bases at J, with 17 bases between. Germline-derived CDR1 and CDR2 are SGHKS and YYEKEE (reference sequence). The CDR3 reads CASSSGRGAPTGELFF. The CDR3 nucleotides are TGTGCCAGCAGCTCGGGCCGGGGAGCCCCAACCGGGGAGCTGTTTTTT.

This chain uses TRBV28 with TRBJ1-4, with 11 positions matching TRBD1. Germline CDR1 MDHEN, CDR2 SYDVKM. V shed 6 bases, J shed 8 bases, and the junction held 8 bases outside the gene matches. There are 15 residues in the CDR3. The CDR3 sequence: CASSIPGQGEEKLFF. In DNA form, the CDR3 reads TGTGCCAGCAGCATACCGGGACAGGGGGAAGAAAAACTGTTTTTT.

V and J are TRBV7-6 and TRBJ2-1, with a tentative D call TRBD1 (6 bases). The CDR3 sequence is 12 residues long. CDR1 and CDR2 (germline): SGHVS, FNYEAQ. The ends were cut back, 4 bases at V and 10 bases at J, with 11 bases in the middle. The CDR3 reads CASSSRTAEQFF. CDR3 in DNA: TGTGCCAGCAGCTCGAGGACAGCCGAGCAGTTCTTC.

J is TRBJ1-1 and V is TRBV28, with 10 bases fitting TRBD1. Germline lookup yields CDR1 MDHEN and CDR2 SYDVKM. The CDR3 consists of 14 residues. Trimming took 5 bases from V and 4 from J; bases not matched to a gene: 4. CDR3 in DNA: TGTGCCAGCAGTCCCGACAGGGGGCCCACTGAAGCTTTCTTT. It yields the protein CASSPDRGPTEAFF.

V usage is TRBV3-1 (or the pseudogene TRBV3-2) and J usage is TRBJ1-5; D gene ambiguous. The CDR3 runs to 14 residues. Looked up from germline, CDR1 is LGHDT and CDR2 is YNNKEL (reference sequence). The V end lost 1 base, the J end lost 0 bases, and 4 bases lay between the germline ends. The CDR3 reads CASSQVHSNQPQHF. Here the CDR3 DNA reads TGTGCCAGCAGCCAAGTACATAGCAATCAGCCCCAGCATTTT.

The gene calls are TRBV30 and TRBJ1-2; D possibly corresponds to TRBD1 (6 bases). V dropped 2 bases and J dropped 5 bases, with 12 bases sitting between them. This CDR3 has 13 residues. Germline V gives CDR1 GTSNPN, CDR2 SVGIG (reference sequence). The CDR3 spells CAWSSLQGYGYTF. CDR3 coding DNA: TGTGCCTGGAGTTCGCTTCAGGGGTATGGCTACACCTTC. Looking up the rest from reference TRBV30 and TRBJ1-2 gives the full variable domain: SQTIHQWPATLVQPVGSPLSLECTVEGTSNPNLYWYRQAAGRGLQLLFYSVGIGQISSEVPQNLSASRPQDRQFILSSKKLLLSDSGFYLCAWSSLQGYGYTFGSGTRLTVV.

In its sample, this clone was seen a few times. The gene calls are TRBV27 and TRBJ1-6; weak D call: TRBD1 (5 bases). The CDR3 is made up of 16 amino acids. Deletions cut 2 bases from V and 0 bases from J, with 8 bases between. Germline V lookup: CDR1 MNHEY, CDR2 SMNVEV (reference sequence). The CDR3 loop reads CASSLGGVSYNSPLHF. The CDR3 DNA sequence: TGTGCCAGCAGTTTAGGGGGGGTCTCCTATAATTCACCCCTCCACTTT.

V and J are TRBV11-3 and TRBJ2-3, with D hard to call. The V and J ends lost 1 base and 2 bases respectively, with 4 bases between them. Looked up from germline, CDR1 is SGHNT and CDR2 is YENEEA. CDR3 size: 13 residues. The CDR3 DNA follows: TGTGCCAGCAGCTTAGTCTACACAGATACGCAGTATTTT. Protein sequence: CASSLVYTDTQYF.